This passage covers 31 T cell receptor beta chains from one sample sequenced in a study of patients and donors after allogeneic stem cell transplantation. TCRdb redid the calling of the RT-PCR reads with MiXCR, one entry per CDR3 protein. This table holds about 160,000 distinct CDR3 sequences, about a third found once. The sample comprised blood, either unsorted or a sorted T cell fraction (not recorded which). These receptors originate from a human donor who was either an allogeneic HSCT recipient or a stem cell or donor lymphocyte infusion donor (not recorded which). It is not recorded whose cells these are; they may come from a transplant donor.

The CDR3 coding sequence is TGTGCCAGCAGCCAATTCACAGGGACCTATGGCTACACCTTC. Protein: CASSQFTGTYGYTF. This chain joins TRBV3-1 and TRBJ1-2, with D possibly matching TRBD1 (6 bases). The germline V gene encodes CDR1 LGHDT and CDR2 YNNKEL (reference sequence). The CDR3 covers 14 residues. The V end was cut by 2 bases, the J end by 4 bases, with 11 bases between.

There are a few counts of this clonotype. V is TRBV15 and J is TRBJ1-4, with a weak D call TRBD1 (5 bases). Trimming cost V 7 bases and J 1 base, with 13 bases left between them. The CDR3 is made up of 15 amino acids. CDR1 is LNHNV, CDR2 YYDKDF, per germline (reference sequence). The CDR3 here is CATTGGRETNEKLFF. CDR3 DNA sequence: TGTGCCACCACCGGGGGTAGGGAAACTAATGAAAAACTGTTTTTT.

The sample holds a few counts of this clonotype. The chain recombines TRBV12-3 or TRBV12-4 with TRBJ1-1; maybe TRBD1 (6 bases). Trimming cost V 10 bases and J 4 bases, with 13 bases left between them. This CDR3 region has 12 residues. The CDR3 DNA reads TGTGCCACCACAGGGTCCGGCACTGAAGCTTTCTTT. Translated: CATTGSGTEAFF.

The chain joins TRBV7-9 to TRBJ1-2; D ambiguous. There are 13 residues in the CDR3. Germline CDR1 reads SEHNR; CDR2 reads FQNEAQ (reference sequence). Trimming took 1 base from V and 4 from J, leaving 7 bases between them. CDR3 amino acids: CASSLVSTYGYTF. The CDR3 DNA reads as TGTGCCAGCAGCTTAGTCAGCACCTATGGCTACACCTTC.

The V gene is TRBV3-1, the J gene TRBJ2-3, with 8 positions matching TRBD2. V shed 0 bases and J 2 bases; nucleotides not matched to a gene: 10. Germline V gives CDR1 LGHDT, CDR2 YNNKEL (reference sequence). The CDR3 runs to 18 residues. CDR3 nucleotides: TGTGCCAGCAGCCAAGACCCGACCAGCGGGGGAGACACAGATACGCAGTATTTT. The encoded protein is CASSQDPTSGGDTDTQYF.

This clonotype was seen a handful of times. J is TRBJ2-3 and V is TRBV20-1; the match to TRBD2 covers 11 bases. Germline V CDR1 and CDR2: DFQATT, SNEGSKA (reference sequence). Trimming took 0 bases from V and 5 from J; bases not matched to a gene: 4. This CDR3 has 15 residues. CDR3 residues: CSARETSGVQDTQYF. The CDR3 DNA follows: TGCAGTGCTAGAGAGACTAGCGGGGTACAAGATACGCAGTATTTT.

J is TRBJ1-5 and V is TRBV7-9; D is unclear. This CDR3 contains 13 residues. Germline lookup yields CDR1 SEHNR and CDR2 FQNEAQ (reference sequence). Trimming stripped 5 bases from V and 2 bases from J, with 7 bases between. This chain's CDR3 is CASSRVGNQPQHF. In nucleotides, the CDR3 is TGTGCCAGCAGCCGTGTGGGCAATCAGCCCCAGCATTTT. The full variable domain, with the rest looked up from reference TRBV7-9 and TRBJ1-5, is DTGVSQNPRHKITKRGQNVTFRCDPISEHNRLYWYRQTLGQGPEFLTYFQNEAQLEKSRLLSDRFSAERPKGSFSTLEIQRTEQGDSAMYLCASSRVGNQPQHFGDGTRLSIL.

The chain has TRBV27 and TRBJ1-6; D uncertain. CDR1 is MNHEY and CDR2 is SMNVEV in the germline V gene (reference sequence). The CDR3 runs 17 residues. V dropped 3 bases and J dropped 6 bases, with 18 bases sitting between them. The CDR3 DNA reads TGTGCCAGCAGTTTTGGATCTCGGGTACCCCGTAATTCACCCCTCCACTTT. Translation gives CASSFGSRVPRNSPLHF.

In its sample, this clonotype was seen a few times. The J gene is TRBJ1-1, the V gene TRBV11-1; 7 bases agree with TRBD1. Looked up from germline, CDR1 is SGHAT and CDR2 is FQDESV (reference sequence). V trimming: 5 bases; J trimming: 4 bases; junction bases outside the gene matches: 10. The CDR3 extends over 15 amino acids. In nucleotides, the CDR3 is TGTGCCAGCAGCGCCCGACAGGGAACGAGCACTGAAGCTTTCTTT. Protein: CASSARQGTSTEAFF.

The J gene is TRBJ1-5, the V gene TRBV12-3 or TRBV12-4; perhaps TRBD1 as D (5 bases). The length of the CDR3 is 14 residues. Trimming removed 2 bases from V and 3 bases from J, with 8 bases in between. CDR3 in amino acids: CASSLLGANQPQHF. The CDR3 DNA is TGTGCCAGCAGTTTACTAGGGGCCAATCAGCCCCAGCATTTT.

This clonotype was seen once. V and J are TRBV4-3 and TRBJ1-2; D is unclear. Per the germline V gene, CDR1 is LGHNA and CDR2 is YSLEER. The CDR3 spans 15 residues. V was trimmed by 1 base and J by 0 bases, leaving 9 bases between them. The CDR3 region has the DNA TGCGCCAGCAGCCAAGTGCAGGCAACTAACTATGGCTACACCTTC. Translated: CASSQVQATNYGYTF.

This clonotype was observed a few times. This sequence joins TRBV25-1 and TRBJ1-6, with TRBD1 matching 7 bases. Looked up from germline, CDR1 is MGHDK and CDR2 is SYGVNS. The trim removed 6 bases at V and 10 bases at J, leaving 9 bases unmatched. CDR3 size: 14 residues. The CDR3 nucleotides are TGTGCCAGCAGCTTAGGACAGGTCGCCTCACCCCTCCACTTT. This translates into CASSLGQVASPLHF.

This clonotype occurred once. This sequence joins TRBV29-1 and TRBJ2-7; D is perhaps TRBD1 (6 bases). The CDR3 extends over 14 amino acids. In germline, CDR1 is SQVTM, CDR2 ANQGSEA. Trimming removed 5 bases at V and 2 bases at J, with 16 bases between. CDR3 amino acids: CSVSTGPGTYEQYF. CDR3 DNA sequence: TGCAGCGTTTCTACAGGGCCGGGAACCTACGAGCAGTACTTC.

The CDR3 is CASGLSSYEQYF. The CDR3 DNA sequence: TGTGCCAGCGGGCTTAGCTCCTACGAGCAGTACTTC. This chain connects TRBV12-3 or TRBV12-4 to TRBJ2-7; D call uncertain. The CDR3 length is 12 residues. Trimming cost V 8 bases and J 0 bases, with 8 bases left between them.

This chain uses TRBV5-1 with TRBJ1-5; a possible D gene is TRBD1 (6 bases). The CDR3 has 15 residues. Between the trimmed V and J ends, which lost 1 base and 4 bases, there was a span of 12 bases. Per germline, CDR1 SGHRS and CDR2 YFSETQ. In DNA form, the CDR3 reads TGCGCCAGCAGCTTGTCCGGGACACTGAATCAGCCCCAGCATTTT. Translating gives CASSLSGTLNQPQHF.

The gene calls are TRBV5-1 and TRBJ2-2; 7 bases agree with TRBD1. The CDR3 has 15 residues. Looked up from germline, CDR1 is SGHRS and CDR2 is YFSETQ. After removal of 4 bases from V and 3 bases from J, the junction contained 6 bases not matched to a gene. CDR3 DNA sequence: TGCGCCAGCAGCCCCCGGGACAGCCACACCGGGGAGCTGTTTTTT. Translating it yields CASSPRDSHTGELFF.

This clonotype was detected only a few times. The chain combines TRBV7-6 with TRBJ1-1, with a tentative D call TRBD1 (5 bases). Germline values: CDR1 SGHVS, CDR2 FNYEAQ. The CDR3 is made up of 16 amino acids. V dropped 4 bases and J dropped 0 bases, with 15 bases sitting between them. The CDR3 region is CASSSTFGALNTEAFF. The DNA of the CDR3 is TGTGCCAGCAGCTCTACGTTTGGGGCCTTGAACACTGAAGCTTTCTTT.

This chain joins TRBV6-5 and TRBJ1-4; D gene ambiguous. Looked up from germline, CDR1 is MNHEY and CDR2 is SVGAGI. V lost 2 bases to trimming and J lost 0 bases, with 10 bases between them. The length of the CDR3 is 16 residues. CDR3 residues: CASSYAGVTTNEKLFF. The CDR3 nucleotides read TGTGCCAGCAGTTACGCCGGAGTTACAACTAATGAAAAACTGTTTTTT.

To note about this clonotype: This could be a read error, since a much larger clone is one nucleotide away. This rearrangement joins TRBV4-2 to TRBJ1-1, with 10 bases lining up with TRBD1. Germline CDR1 and CDR2: LGHNA and YNFKEQ. J gave up 6 bases and V 5 bases, and 3 bases lay outside the gene matches. The CDR3 has 13 amino acids. The CDR3 DNA is TGTGCCAGCAGCGGGACAGGGGTCGCTGAAGCTTTCTTT. Translation gives CASSGTGVAEAFF.

The chain combines TRBV11-1 with TRBJ1-1; D is possibly TRBD1 (6 bases). CDR1 and CDR2 (germline): SGHAT, FQDESV (reference sequence). V was cut by 6 bases and J by 1 base, with 12 bases left in between. The CDR3 has 14 residues. The CDR3 loop is CASRSDRKNTEAFF. CDR3 DNA sequence: TGTGCCAGCAGATCGGACAGAAAGAACACTGAAGCTTTCTTT.

The chain has TRBV6-5 and TRBJ1-1; D may be TRBD1 (6 bases). The CDR3 has 16 residues. CDR1 is MNHEY, CDR2 SVGAGI, per germline. V lost 1 base and J lost 1, with 13 bases in between. This CDR3 reads CASSYYPGTTNTEAFF. CDR3 coding DNA: TGTGCCAGCAGTTACTACCCGGGGACAACGAACACTGAAGCTTTCTTT.

In its sample, this clonotype was seen a few times. The V gene is TRBV29-1, the J gene TRBJ1-1; TRBD1 might be the D (5 bases). CDR1 is SQVTM and CDR2 is ANQGSEA in the germline V gene. The CDR3 is made up of 11 amino acids. V lost 7 bases to trimming and J lost 0 bases, with 6 bases between them. CDR3 DNA: TGCAGCGGGGACCTGAACACTGAAGCTTTCTTT. This gives the protein CSGDLNTEAFF.

This clonotype was observed a handful of times. The chain is built from TRBV12-3 or TRBV12-4 and TRBJ1-5; D gene uncertain. V was shortened by 6 bases and J by 4 bases, with 13 bases between the two germline ends. The CDR3 sequence is 14 residues long. This CDR3 is CASRMQARNQPQHF. CDR3 bases: TGTGCCAGCAGGATGCAGGCACGAAATCAGCCCCAGCATTTT.

This rearrangement joins TRBV12-5 to TRBJ2-2, with TRBD2 as a possible D gene (6 bases). The CDR3 has 18 amino acids. Trimming took off 1 base at V and 0 bases at J, with 15 bases between the two ends. Germline loops: CDR1 LGHNT, CDR2 FRNRAP. The CDR3 protein is CASGLGVVGTSNTGELFF. Written as DNA, the CDR3 is TGTGCTAGTGGTTTGGGGGTTGTGGGGACTTCGAACACCGGGGAGCTGTTTTTT.

V usage is TRBV9 and J usage is TRBJ2-7; TRBD2 matches at 10 bases. Unmatched junction bases numbered 2, after V lost 2 bases and J lost 0 bases. The CDR3 covers 15 residues. The germline CDR1 and CDR2 sequences are SGDLS and YYNGEE. For the CDR3, the DNA is TGTGCCAGCAGCGTTAGCGGGGGGCTCTCCTACGAGCAGTACTTC. It encodes CASSVSGGLSYEQYF.

CDR3 residues: CASRVGGYEQYF. The CDR3 bases are TGTGCCAGCAGGGTCGGGGGCTACGAGCAGTACTTC. The chain has TRBV6-2 or TRBV6-3 and TRBJ2-7; tentative D call: TRBD2 (6 bases). The CDR3 sequence is 12 residues long. Trimming took off 6 bases at V and 3 bases at J, with 9 bases between the two ends. Germline values: CDR1 MNHEY, CDR2 SVGEGT.

The rearrangement joins TRBV28 to TRBJ1-1, with a weak D call TRBD1 (5 bases). Per germline, CDR1 MDHEN and CDR2 SYDVKM. V lost 4 bases and J 7 bases, leaving 13 bases between the germline ends. The CDR3 consists of 13 residues. The CDR3 region has the DNA TGTGCCAGCAGTTCTAGGACACCCGGTGAAGCTTTCTTT. It translates to CASSSRTPGEAFF.

This clonotype was seen once. The rearrangement joins TRBV20-1 to TRBJ2-2, with D unresolved. This CDR3 region has 13 residues. V was shortened by 1 base and J by 6 bases, with 9 bases between the two germline ends. The germline V gene encodes CDR1 DFQATT and CDR2 SNEGSKA (reference sequence). CDR3 protein: CSARVDPPGELFF. As DNA, the CDR3 is TGCAGTGCTAGAGTAGACCCCCCCGGGGAGCTGTTTTTT.

The chain employs TRBV7-9 and TRBJ1-6, with 9 bases identical to TRBD1. From germline, CDR1 is SEHNR and CDR2 FQNEAQ (reference sequence). Trimming at V came to 5 bases and at J to 5 bases, leaving 4 bases not matched to a gene. CDR3 length: 15 amino acids. This chain's CDR3 is CASSDRDRDNSPLHF. CDR3 coding DNA: TGTGCCAGCAGCGATCGGGACAGGGATAATTCACCCCTCCACTTT.

This clonotype was seen repeatedly, ten times or more. This rearrangement joins TRBV2 to TRBJ1-5, with TRBD1 matching over 10 bases. Trimming at V came to 6 bases and at J to 9 bases, leaving 8 bases not matched to a gene. Germline CDR1 SNHLY, CDR2 FYNNEI. The CDR3 totals 14 residues. As DNA, the CDR3 is TGTGCCAGCAGCTCAGGACAGGGGGTCTTGCCCCAGCATTTT. This translates into CASSSGQGVLPQHF.

V is TRBV11-2 and J is TRBJ1-1, with D possibly TRBD1 on 5 matching bases. The length of the CDR3 is 15 residues. Trimming removed 3 bases from V and 1 base from J, with 12 bases in between. Germline CDR1 and CDR2: SGHAT and FQNNGV. The CDR3 DNA sequence: TGTGCCAGCAGCTTGGAGGTTAGGGGGAACACTGAAGCTTTCTTT. Translated, it gives CASSLEVRGNTEAFF.